The subject of this entry is one TCR beta chain. Its antigen is currently unknown. The data were obtained in a study of somatic mutations in cytotoxic T cells in rheumatoid arthritis. Study as a whole: Flow cytometric sorting isolated some V beta antibody-stained T-cell populations at nearly 100% purity, and among them were V beta1+ cells that underwent TCRB sequencing.

Profiling relied on immunoSEQ multiplex PCR, and the TCRdb table lists in-frame clones only, not all of them. The sample has some 30,000 clones, more than 75% seen once. V was clipped by 2 bases and J by 3 bases, with 16 bases between them. CDR1 and CDR2 (germline): MNHEY, SMNVEV (reference sequence). The CDR3 is 16 amino acids. Whole-study findings and limits: There were about an eighth of the 65 patients in whom the largest CD8+ clone exceeded 20% of CD8+ cells.

Sequencing was carried out using CD8+ T cells sorted from blood. The receptor comes from an adult with rheumatoid arthritis. The rearrangement uses TRBV27 and TRBJ1-1, with D unclear. The CDR3 coding sequence is TGTGCCAGCAGTTTACGCCTTGGGGAAATAGACACTGAAGCTTTCTTT. It encodes CASSLRLGEIDTEAFF.